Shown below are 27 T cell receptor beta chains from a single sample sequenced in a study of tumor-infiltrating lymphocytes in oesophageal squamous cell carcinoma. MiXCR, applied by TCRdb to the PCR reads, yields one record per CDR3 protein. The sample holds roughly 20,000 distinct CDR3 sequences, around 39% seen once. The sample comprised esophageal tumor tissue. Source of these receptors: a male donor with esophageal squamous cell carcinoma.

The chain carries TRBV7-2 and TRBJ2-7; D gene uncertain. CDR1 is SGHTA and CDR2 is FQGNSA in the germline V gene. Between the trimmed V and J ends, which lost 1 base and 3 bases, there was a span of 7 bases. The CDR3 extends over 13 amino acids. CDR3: CASSLVWVYEQYF. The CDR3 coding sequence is TGTGCCAGCAGCTTAGTATGGGTCTACGAGCAGTACTTC.

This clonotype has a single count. The CDR3 coding sequence is TGTGCCAGCAGCCCTACGGGACTAGCGGGAGTTGGAGGGGCCAACGTCCTGACTTTC. It encodes CASSPTGLAGVGGANVLTF. The genes are TRBV7-3 and TRBJ2-6, with 14 bases aligning to TRBD2. From germline, CDR1 is SGHTA and CDR2 FQGTGA. This CDR3 comprises 19 residues. Trimming took 5 bases from V and 4 from J; bases not matched to a gene: 10.

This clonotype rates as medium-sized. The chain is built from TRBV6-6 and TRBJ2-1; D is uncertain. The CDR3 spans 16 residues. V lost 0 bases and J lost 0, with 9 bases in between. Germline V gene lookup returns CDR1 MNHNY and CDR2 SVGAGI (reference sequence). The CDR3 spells CASSYSLASSYNEQFF. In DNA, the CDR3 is TGTGCCAGCAGTTACTCGTTGGCGAGCTCCTACAATGAGCAGTTCTTC.

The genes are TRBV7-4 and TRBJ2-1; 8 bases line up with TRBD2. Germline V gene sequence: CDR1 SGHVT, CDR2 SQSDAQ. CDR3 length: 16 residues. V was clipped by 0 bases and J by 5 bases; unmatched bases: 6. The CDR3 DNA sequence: TGTGCCAGCAGCTTAGCGCGGGGGGCACCCAACAATGAGCAGTTCTTC. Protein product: CASSLARGAPNNEQFF.

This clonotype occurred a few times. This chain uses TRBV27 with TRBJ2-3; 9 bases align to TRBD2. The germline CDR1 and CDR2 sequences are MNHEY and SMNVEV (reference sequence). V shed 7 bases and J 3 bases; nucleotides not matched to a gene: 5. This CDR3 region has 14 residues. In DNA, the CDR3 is TGTGCCAGCAAACCTGGACTAGCGACAGATACGCAGTATTTT. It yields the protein CASKPGLATDTQYF.

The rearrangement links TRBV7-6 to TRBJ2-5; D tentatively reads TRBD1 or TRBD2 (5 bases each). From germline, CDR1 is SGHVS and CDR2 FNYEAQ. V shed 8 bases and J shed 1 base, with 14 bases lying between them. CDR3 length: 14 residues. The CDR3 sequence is CASGLGQSQETQYF. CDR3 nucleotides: TGTGCCAGCGGACTTGGACAATCCCAAGAGACCCAGTACTTC.

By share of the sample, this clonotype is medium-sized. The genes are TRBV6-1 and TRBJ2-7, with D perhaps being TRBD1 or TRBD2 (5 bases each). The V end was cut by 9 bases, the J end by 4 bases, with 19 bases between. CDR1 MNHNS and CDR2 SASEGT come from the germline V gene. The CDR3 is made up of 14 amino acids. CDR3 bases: TGTGCCAGTAACCCGGGACCCCAAAAATACGAGCAGTACTTC. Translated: CASNPGPQKYEQYF.

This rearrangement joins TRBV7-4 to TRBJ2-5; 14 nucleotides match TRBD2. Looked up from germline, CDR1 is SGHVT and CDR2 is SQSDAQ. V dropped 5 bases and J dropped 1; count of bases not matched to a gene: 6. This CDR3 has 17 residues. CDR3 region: CASSAQTSGRAQETQYF. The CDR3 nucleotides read TGTGCCAGCAGCGCCCAGACTAGCGGGAGGGCCCAAGAGACCCAGTACTTC.

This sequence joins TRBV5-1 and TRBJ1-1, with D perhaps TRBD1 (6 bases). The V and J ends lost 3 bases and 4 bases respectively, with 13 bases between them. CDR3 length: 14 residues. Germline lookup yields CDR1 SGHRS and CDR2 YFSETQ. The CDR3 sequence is CASSSTGQRTEAFF. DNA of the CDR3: TGCGCCAGCAGCTCAACAGGACAGCGCACTGAAGCTTTCTTT.

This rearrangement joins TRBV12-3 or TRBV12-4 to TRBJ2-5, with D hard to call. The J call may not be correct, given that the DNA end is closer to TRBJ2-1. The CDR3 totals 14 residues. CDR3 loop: CASSLWGNWNEQFF. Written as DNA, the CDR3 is TGTGCCAGCAGTTTATGGGGAAACTGGAATGAGCAGTTCTTC.

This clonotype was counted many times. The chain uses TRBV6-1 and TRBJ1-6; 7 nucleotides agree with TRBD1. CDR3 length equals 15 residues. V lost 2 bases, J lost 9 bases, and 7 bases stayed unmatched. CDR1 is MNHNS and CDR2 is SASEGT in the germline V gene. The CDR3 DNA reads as TGTGCCAGCAGTGAAAATTTGGGACAGCGTTCACCCCTCCACTTT. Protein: CASSENLGQRSPLHF.

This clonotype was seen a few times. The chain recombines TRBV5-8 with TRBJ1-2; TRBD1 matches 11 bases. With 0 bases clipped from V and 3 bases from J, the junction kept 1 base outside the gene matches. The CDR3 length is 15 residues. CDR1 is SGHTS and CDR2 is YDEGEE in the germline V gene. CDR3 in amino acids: CASSLGTGGDYGYTF. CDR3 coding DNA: TGTGCCAGCAGCTTGGGGACAGGGGGCGACTATGGCTACACCTTC.

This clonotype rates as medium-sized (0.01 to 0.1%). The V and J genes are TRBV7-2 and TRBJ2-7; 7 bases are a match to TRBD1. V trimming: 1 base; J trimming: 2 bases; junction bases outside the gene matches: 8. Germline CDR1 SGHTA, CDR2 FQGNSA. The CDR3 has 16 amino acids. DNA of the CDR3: TGTGCCAGCAGCTTAGACTTCGGGACAGCGACCTACGAGCAGTACTTC. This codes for CASSLDFGTATYEQYF.

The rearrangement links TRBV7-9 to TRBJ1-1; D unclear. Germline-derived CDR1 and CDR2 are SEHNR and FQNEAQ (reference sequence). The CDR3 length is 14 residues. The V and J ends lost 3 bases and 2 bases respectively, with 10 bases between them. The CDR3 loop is CASSFDGPNTEAFF. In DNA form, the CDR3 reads TGTGCCAGCAGCTTCGACGGGCCCAACACTGAAGCTTTCTTT.

The CDR3 spells CASSDSPENTEAFF. Here the CDR3 DNA reads TGTGCCAGCAGTGACTCGCCAGAGAACACTGAAGCTTTCTTT. The chain links TRBV6-4 to TRBJ1-1; the D is unclear. Trimming cost V 0 bases and J 1 base, with 6 bases left between them. Germline lookup yields CDR1 MRHNA and CDR2 SNTAGT. The CDR3 is 14 amino acids.

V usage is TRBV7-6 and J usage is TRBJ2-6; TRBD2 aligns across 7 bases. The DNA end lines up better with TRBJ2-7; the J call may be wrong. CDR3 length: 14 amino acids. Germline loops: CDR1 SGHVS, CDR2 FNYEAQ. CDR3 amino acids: CASSIGGGLGEQYF. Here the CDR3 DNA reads TGTGCCAGCAGTATTGGGGGGGGTTTGGGCGAGCAGTACTTC.

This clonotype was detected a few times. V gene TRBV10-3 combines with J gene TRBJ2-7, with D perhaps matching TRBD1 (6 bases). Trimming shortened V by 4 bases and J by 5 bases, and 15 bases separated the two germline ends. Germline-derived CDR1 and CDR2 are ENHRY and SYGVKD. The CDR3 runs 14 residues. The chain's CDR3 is CAISVAGEGHEQYF. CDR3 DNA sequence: TGTGCCATCAGTGTAGCAGGGGAAGGCCACGAGCAGTACTTC.

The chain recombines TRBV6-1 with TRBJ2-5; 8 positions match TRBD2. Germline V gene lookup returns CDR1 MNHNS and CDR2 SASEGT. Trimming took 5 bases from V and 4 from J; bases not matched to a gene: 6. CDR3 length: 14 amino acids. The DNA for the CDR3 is TGTGCCAGCAGTTACGGGCTAGCGGGAGAGACCCAGTACTTC. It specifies CASSYGLAGETQYF.

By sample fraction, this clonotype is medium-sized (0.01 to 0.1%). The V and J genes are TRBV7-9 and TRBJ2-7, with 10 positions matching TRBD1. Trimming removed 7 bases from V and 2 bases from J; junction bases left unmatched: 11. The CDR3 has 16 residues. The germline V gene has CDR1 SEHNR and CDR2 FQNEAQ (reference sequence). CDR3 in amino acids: CASNDFPGQGTYEQYF. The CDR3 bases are TGTGCCAGCAACGATTTTCCGGGACAGGGGACCTACGAGCAGTACTTC.

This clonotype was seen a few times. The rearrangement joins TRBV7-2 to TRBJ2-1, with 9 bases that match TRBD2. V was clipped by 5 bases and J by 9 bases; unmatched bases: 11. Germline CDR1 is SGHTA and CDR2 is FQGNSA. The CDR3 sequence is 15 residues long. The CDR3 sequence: CASSPAPSGMGEQFF. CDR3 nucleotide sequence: TGTGCCAGCAGCCCAGCCCCTAGCGGGATGGGTGAGCAGTTCTTC.

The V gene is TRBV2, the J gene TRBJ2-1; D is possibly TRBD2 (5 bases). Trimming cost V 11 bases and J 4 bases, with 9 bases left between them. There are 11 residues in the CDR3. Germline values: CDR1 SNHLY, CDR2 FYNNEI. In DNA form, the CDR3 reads TGTGCCGGAAGACTATACAATGAGCAGTTCTTC. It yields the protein CAGRLYNEQFF.

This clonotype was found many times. DNA for the CDR3: TGTGCCATCAGTGAGCCAAGGACGGGTGAGCGCTACACCTTC. Residues: CAISEPRTGERYTF. The chain recombines TRBV10-3 with TRBJ1-2; D unresolved. The CDR3 has 14 amino acids. Germline values: CDR1 ENHRY, CDR2 SYGVKD. V lost 2 bases and J 9 bases, leaving 16 bases between the germline ends.

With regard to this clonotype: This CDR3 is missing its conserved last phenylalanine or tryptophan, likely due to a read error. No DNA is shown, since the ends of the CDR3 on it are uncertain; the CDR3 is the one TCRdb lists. CDR3 loop: CASSQERGSNRGYTFGS. This sequence joins TRBV4-1 and TRBJ2-1. The CDR3 is made up of 17 amino acids, end residues included. Germline V lookup: CDR1 MGHRA, CDR2 YSYEKL.

For the CDR3, the DNA is TGCGCCAGCAGCTTCAATGGATCCTACAATGAGCAGTTCTTC. Its translation is CASSFNGSYNEQFF. This rearrangement joins TRBV23-1 to TRBJ2-1; D is undetermined. TRBV23-1 is an ORF for which the function is uncertain. Trimming left V 6 bases short and J 1 base short, with 10 bases between. The CDR3 sequence is 14 residues long.

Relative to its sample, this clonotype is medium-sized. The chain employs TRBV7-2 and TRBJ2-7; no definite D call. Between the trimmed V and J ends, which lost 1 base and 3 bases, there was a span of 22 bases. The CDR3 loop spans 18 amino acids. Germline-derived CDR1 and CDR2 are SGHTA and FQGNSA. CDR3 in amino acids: CASSLGASVGTVNYEQYF. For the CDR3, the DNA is TGTGCCAGCAGCTTAGGGGCGTCGGTGGGTACCGTAAACTACGAGCAGTACTTC.

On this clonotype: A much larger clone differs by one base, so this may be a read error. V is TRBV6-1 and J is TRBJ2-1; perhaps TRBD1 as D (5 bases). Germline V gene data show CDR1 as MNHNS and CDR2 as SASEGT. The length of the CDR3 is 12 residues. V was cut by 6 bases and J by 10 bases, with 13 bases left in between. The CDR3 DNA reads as TGTGCCAGCAGCGGCGACAGCTACGAGCAGTTCTTC. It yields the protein CASSGDSYEQFF.

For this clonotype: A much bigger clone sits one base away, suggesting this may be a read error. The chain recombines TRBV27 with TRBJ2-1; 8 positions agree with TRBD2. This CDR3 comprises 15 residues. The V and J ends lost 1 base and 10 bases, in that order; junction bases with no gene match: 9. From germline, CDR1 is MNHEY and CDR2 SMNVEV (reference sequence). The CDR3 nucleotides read TGTGCCAGCAGTTTATTGGCGGGGGGATCCTACGAGCAGTTCTTC. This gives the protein CASSLLAGGSYEQFF.